The source of this TCR beta chain is a study of T cells in narcolepsy. Germline lookup yields CDR1 SEHNR and CDR2 FQNEAQ (reference sequence). V shed 3 bases and J shed 4 bases, with 12 bases lying between them. This CDR3 region has 14 residues. Regarding the study as a whole: HCRT-specific and TRIB2-specific autoreactive clonotypes appeared among same-patient CSF and blood CD4+ clonotypes.

Sequenced by immunoSEQ multiplex PCR; TCRdb stores in-frame clones only, minus some. Of about 27,000 clones in the sample, roughly 86% were seen once. On this clone itself: Its target is not known.

This clonotype originated in a human donor with narcolepsy. The J gene is TRBJ1-2, the V gene TRBV7-9; the D gene is possibly TRBD1 (6 bases). Sequencing used CD45RA- memory CD4+ T cells from PBMCs. The CDR3 DNA follows: TGTGCCAGCAGCTTTTACCAGGGGTCCTATGGCTACACCTTC. Translated, it gives CASSFYQGSYGYTF. Together with reference TRBV7-9 and TRBJ1-2, the CDR3 gives the full variable domain: DTGVSQNPRHKITKRGQNVTFRCDPISEHNRLYWYRQTLGQGPEFLTYFQNEAQLEKSRLLSDRFSAERPKGSFSTLEIQRTEQGDSAMYLCASSFYQGSYGYTFGSGTRLTVV.